This T cell receptor (delta chain) is from a study of gamma-delta T cells after stem cell transplantation. TCRdb re-called the RT-PCR reads through CATT. Among 2,000 to 2,500 delta-chain clones, around 3.1% were seen once, and the ten largest hold 21%. Regarding this clone: TCRdb records a much larger clone's protein for this DNA, with a difference at residue 14 that likely arises from a read error; the protein given is the translation of the DNA.

Sequenced input: gamma-delta T cells. This TCR came from a human donor. It is not recorded whose cells these are; they may come from a transplant donor.

CDR3 sequence: CACDSLSTGNTDKPIF. CDR3 nucleotides: TGTGCCTGTGACTCCCTAAGTACTGGGAACACCGATAAACCCATCTTT. The chain has TRDV2 and TRDJ1; TRDD3 is a possible D gene (6 bases). Looked up from germline, CDR1 is GEAIGNYY and CDR2 is EKD. This CDR3 has 16 amino acids.